The 20 T cell receptor beta chains listed next were all sequenced from one sample in a study of cytomegalovirus exposure and HLA in healthy donors. Primers for the PCR totalled 60 Vbeta and 13 Jbeta. Repertoires were generated with immunoSEQ multiplex PCR, while TCRdb's copy carries only in-frame clones and drops some. The sample lists roughly 300,000 clones, around 86% seen once, with around 4% in the top ten. Sample: PBMCs. These TCRs come from a man aged 35-49 years in good health and CMV-seropositive.

V usage is TRBV7-2 and J usage is TRBJ2-1; 9 nucleotides agree with TRBD2. This CDR3 has 14 amino acids. Germline V gives CDR1 SGHTA, CDR2 FQGNSA. The trim removed 4 bases at V and 3 bases at J, leaving 1 base unmatched. CDR3: CASSWTSVYNEQFF. Here the CDR3 DNA reads TGTGCCAGCAGCTGGACTAGCGTCTACAATGAGCAGTTCTTC.

The chain combines TRBV6-5 with TRBJ1-1, with D possibly being TRBD1 (6 bases). The V end lost 6 bases, the J end lost 3 bases, and 17 bases lay between the germline ends. The CDR3 contains 15 residues. Germline V gene lookup returns CDR1 MNHEY and CDR2 SVGAGI. DNA of the CDR3: TGTGCCAGCAGCGGGAGGGGGGCAGGGGACACTGAAGCTTTCTTT. This gives the protein CASSGRGAGDTEAFF.

In its sample, this clone was seen a few times. This chain links TRBV19 with TRBJ2-7, with D perhaps TRBD1 (5 bases). Germline assignment: CDR1 LNHDA and CDR2 SQIVND (reference sequence). V was trimmed by 4 bases and J by 0 bases, leaving 13 bases between them. The CDR3 totals 15 residues. The CDR3 protein is CASSTPWGSSYEQYF. CDR3 nucleotide sequence: TGTGCCAGTAGTACCCCCTGGGGCAGCTCCTACGAGCAGTACTTC.

The V and J genes are TRBV6-1 and TRBJ1-2; D is uncertain. Trimming left V 5 bases short and J 2 bases short, with 12 bases between. Germline values: CDR1 MNHNS, CDR2 SASEGT. CDR3 length: 14 amino acids. This CDR3 reads CASSSPPGNYGYTF. CDR3 coding DNA: TGTGCCAGCAGTTCCCCGCCAGGCAACTATGGCTACACCTTC.

This chain connects TRBV11-2 to TRBJ2-7; D not certain. The CDR3 runs 12 residues. Trimming cost V 2 bases and J 5 bases, with 7 bases left between them. Germline assignment: CDR1 SGHAT and CDR2 FQNNGV. The CDR3 DNA sequence: TGTGCCAGCAGCTTATTCCAGGACGAGCAGTACTTC. This translates into CASSLFQDEQYF.

The chain combines TRBV7-8 with TRBJ1-4, with TRBD1 matching over 9 bases. V shed 5 bases, J shed 2 bases, and the junction held 12 bases outside the gene matches. The CDR3 covers 18 residues. The germline CDR1 and CDR2 sequences are SGHVS and FQNEAQ. The DNA for the CDR3 is TGTGCCAGCAGCCCCACAGCGGGACAGGGTCTGACTAATGAAAAACTGTTTTTT. As protein: CASSPTAGQGLTNEKLFF.

The chain is built from TRBV29-1 and TRBJ2-7; D is possibly TRBD1 (6 bases). This CDR3 region has 12 residues. Trimming shortened V by 7 bases and J by 3 bases, and 13 bases separated the two germline ends. CDR1 is SQVTM and CDR2 is ANQGSEA in the germline V gene. This CDR3 reads CSAGDGHYEQYF. CDR3 nucleotide sequence: TGCAGCGCAGGGGACGGCCACTACGAGCAGTACTTC.

In DNA, the CDR3 is TGCAGCGTTGAAGGTGACACATCCTACGAGCAGTACTTC. Translation: CSVEGDTSYEQYF. The rearrangement links TRBV29-1 to TRBJ2-7; D unresolved. CDR3 length: 13 amino acids. Germline lookup yields CDR1 SQVTM and CDR2 ANQGSEA. V lost 1 base to trimming and J lost 1 base, with 8 bases between them.

A remark on this clone: One end of the junction fails to match germline, which may point to a read error. V usage is TRBV7-9 and J usage is TRBJ2-7; D is unclear. This CDR3 region has 15 residues. The V gene's germline CDR1 is SEHNR and CDR2 FQNEAQ (reference sequence). Here the CDR3 DNA reads TGTTCCAGCAGCCCCCCTGTGTCGCGCGCGTCAGGGCAGTACTTC. Residues: CSSSPPVSRASGQYF.

The rearrangement joins TRBV4-1 to TRBJ1-1, with 7 bases fitting TRBD1. V shed 0 bases and J 4 bases; nucleotides not matched to a gene: 14. CDR3 length: 18 amino acids. From germline, CDR1 is MGHRA and CDR2 YSYEKL. CDR3 in amino acids: CASSQEGEGRGISTEAFF. The DNA of the CDR3 is TGCGCCAGCAGCCAAGAGGGAGAAGGCAGGGGGATTTCCACTGAAGCTTTCTTT.

The gene calls are TRBV15 and TRBJ1-1; TRBD1 agrees at 8 bases. The CDR3 is made up of 15 amino acids. Germline V gene data show CDR1 as LNHNV and CDR2 as YYDKDF (reference sequence). With V trimmed by 0 bases and J by 5 bases, 5 bases remained unmatched. The CDR3 here is CATSRDNRGGTEAFF. As DNA, the CDR3 is TGTGCCACCAGCAGAGATAACAGGGGGGGAACTGAAGCTTTCTTT.

This chain links TRBV7-3 with TRBJ1-2; TRBD1 matches at 10 bases. The CDR3 sequence is 14 residues long. Trimming cost V 0 bases and J 8 bases; bases outside gene matches: 3. Germline assignment: CDR1 SGHTA and CDR2 FQGTGA. The CDR3 DNA reads TGTGCCAGCAGCTTAACGACAGGGGGCGGAGGCTACACCTTC. It codes for CASSLTTGGGGYTF.

This clone was seen more than once but under ten times. The chain recombines TRBV5-4 with TRBJ2-1; possible D gene TRBD1, 6 bases. This CDR3 comprises 13 residues. V was shortened by 5 bases and J by 4 bases, with 10 bases between the two germline ends. CDR1 and CDR2 (germline): SGHNT, YYREEE (reference sequence). The CDR3 is CASSRTDYNEQFF. In DNA, the CDR3 is TGTGCCAGCAGTAGGACAGATTACAATGAGCAGTTCTTC.

The chain carries TRBV5-1 and TRBJ1-4, with a possible D match to TRBD1 (5 bases). Trimming pared 3 bases from V and 4 bases from J, leaving 13 bases between. Germline lookup yields CDR1 SGHRS and CDR2 YFSETQ. The CDR3 loop spans 15 amino acids. The CDR3 DNA is TGCGCCAGCAGCTGGGCCAGGGCATTTAATGAAAAACTGTTTTTT. It encodes CASSWARAFNEKLFF.

The rearrangement joins TRBV9 to TRBJ2-7; D perhaps matches TRBD2 (6 bases). The CDR3 is made up of 14 amino acids. Germline values: CDR1 SGDLS, CDR2 YYNGEE. V was trimmed by 4 bases and J by 6 bases, leaving 17 bases between them. The CDR3: CASSPRLVRGEQYF. CDR3 coding DNA: TGTGCCAGCAGCCCTAGACTAGTAAGGGGCGAGCAGTACTTC.

A single count supports this clone. The chain is built from TRBV19 and TRBJ2-7; 8 bases fit TRBD1. CDR1 is LNHDA, CDR2 SQIVND, per germline (reference sequence). This CDR3 is built from 11 residues. V trimming: 5 bases; J trimming: 9 bases; junction bases outside the gene matches: 3. This chain's CDR3 is CASSSGTGQYF. The DNA of the CDR3 is TGTGCCAGTAGTTCCGGGACAGGGCAGTACTTC. Supplemented by reference TRBV19 and TRBJ2-7, the full variable domain reads DGGITQSPKYLFRKEGQNVTLSCEQNLNHDAMYWYRQDPGQGLRLIYYSQIVNDFQKGDIAEGYSVSREKKESFPLTVTSAQKNPTAFYLCASSSGTGQYFGPGTRLTVT.

This chain joins TRBV5-4 and TRBJ2-7, with TRBD2 identical over 9 bases. The V segment lost 0 bases and the J segment 1 base; nucleotides outside the gene matches: 2. The CDR3 has 15 residues. CDR1 is SGHNT, CDR2 YYREEE, per germline (reference sequence). Here the CDR3 DNA reads TGTGCCAGCAGCTTGGGGACTAGCGCGTCCTACGAGCAGTACTTC. Encoded protein: CASSLGTSASYEQYF.

Regarding this clone: One junction end does not reproduce the germline sequence, and a read error may be involved. Within the sample, other DNA sequences also encode this same CDR3. The V gene is TRBV10-3, the J gene TRBJ2-7; 9 nucleotides line up with TRBD1. Germline assignment: CDR1 ENHRY and CDR2 SYGVKD. The CDR3 extends over 16 amino acids. The CDR3 loop reads CATCPEEGQGSYEQYF. As DNA, the CDR3 is TGTGCCACGTGCCCGGAGGAGGGACAGGGCTCCTACGAGCAGTATTTC.

This rearrangement joins TRBV14 to TRBJ2-5, with D possibly TRBD2 on 5 matching bases. The V end lost 0 bases, the J end lost 2 bases, and 10 bases lay between the germline ends. Germline V gene lookup returns CDR1 SGHDN and CDR2 FVKESK. The CDR3 length is 15 residues. In DNA form, the CDR3 reads TGTGCCAGCAGCCAAGATCTCGGGGTACAAGAGACCCAGTACTTC. Amino acid sequence: CASSQDLGVQETQYF.

The chain employs TRBV2 and TRBJ1-2, with D perhaps TRBD1 (5 bases). The length of the CDR3 is 14 residues. V gave up 6 bases and J gave up 1 base, with 12 bases separating them. The germline V gene has CDR1 SNHLY and CDR2 FYNNEI. DNA for the CDR3: TGTGCCAGCAGCGAGGGACTTCTTAACTATGGCTACACCTTC. It specifies CASSEGLLNYGYTF.